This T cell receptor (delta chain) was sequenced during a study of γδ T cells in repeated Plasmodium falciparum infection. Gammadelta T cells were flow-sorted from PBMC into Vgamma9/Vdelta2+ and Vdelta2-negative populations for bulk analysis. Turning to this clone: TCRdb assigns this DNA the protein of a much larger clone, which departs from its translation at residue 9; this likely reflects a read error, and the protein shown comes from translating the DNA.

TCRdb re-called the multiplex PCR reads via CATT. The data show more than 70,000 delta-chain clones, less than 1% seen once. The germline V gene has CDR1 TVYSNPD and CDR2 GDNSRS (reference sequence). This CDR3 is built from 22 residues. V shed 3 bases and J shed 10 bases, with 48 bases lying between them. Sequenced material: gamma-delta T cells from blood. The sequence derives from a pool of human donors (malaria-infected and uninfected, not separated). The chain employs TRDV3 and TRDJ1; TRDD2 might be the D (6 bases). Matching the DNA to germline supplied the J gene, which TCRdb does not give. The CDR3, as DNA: TGTGCCTTCAATCACCTTCTTCCTCAGTCGGTACTCTCAAATATCGGAGGTTGGAGACTCATCTTT. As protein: CAFNHLLPQSVLSNIGGWRLIF.